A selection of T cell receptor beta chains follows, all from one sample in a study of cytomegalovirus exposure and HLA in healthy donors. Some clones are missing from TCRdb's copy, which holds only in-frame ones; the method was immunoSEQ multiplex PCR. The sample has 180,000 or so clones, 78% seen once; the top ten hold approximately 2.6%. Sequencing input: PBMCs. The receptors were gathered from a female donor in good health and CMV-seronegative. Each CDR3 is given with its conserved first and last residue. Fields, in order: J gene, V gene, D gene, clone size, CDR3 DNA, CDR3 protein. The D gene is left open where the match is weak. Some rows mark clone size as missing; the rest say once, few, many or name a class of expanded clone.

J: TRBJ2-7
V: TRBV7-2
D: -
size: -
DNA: TGTGCCAGCAGCTTAGGCCTGAGCGGGGAGCAGTACTTC
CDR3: CASSLGLSGEQYF

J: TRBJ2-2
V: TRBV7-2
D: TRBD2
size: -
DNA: TGTGCCAGCAGCTTATCAGGACTAGCGGGAGTCACCGGGGAGCTGTTTTTT
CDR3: CASSLSGLAGVTGELFF

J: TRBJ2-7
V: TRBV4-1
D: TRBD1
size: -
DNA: TGCGCCAGCAGCCAAGACCCCCCGGGGACAGGGGGCTTGTACTTC
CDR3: CASSQDPPGTGGLYF

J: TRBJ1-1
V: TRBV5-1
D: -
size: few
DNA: TGCGCCAGCAGCTTGTGGGCCAGGGCTGAAGCTTTCTTT
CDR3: CASSLWARAEAFF

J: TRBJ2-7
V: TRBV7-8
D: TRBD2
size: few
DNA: TGTGCCAGCAGCTTAGGGACTAGCGGGAGCGAGCAGTACTTC
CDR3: CASSLGTSGSEQYF

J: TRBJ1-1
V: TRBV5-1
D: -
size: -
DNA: TGCGCCAGCAGCTTGCGGGGGGTGCGGTATGGTGCTGAAGCTTTCTTT
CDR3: CASSLRGVRYGAEAFF

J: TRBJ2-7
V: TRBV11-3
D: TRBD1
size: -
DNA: TGTGCCAGCAGCCTCTTACTCGGGACAGGGCCCTACGAGCAGTACTTC
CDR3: CASSLLLGTGPYEQYF

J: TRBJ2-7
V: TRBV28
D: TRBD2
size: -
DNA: TGTGCCAGCAGTACACCCCCGACTAGCGGGAGCGCCTACGAGCAGTACTTC
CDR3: CASSTPPTSGSAYEQYF

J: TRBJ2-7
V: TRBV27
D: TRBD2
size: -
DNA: TGTGCCAGCGGACGTAGCGGGAGCACCTACGAGCAGTACTTC
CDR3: CASGRSGSTYEQYF

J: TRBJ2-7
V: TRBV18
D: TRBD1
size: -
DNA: TGTGCCAGCTCACCACCGGGGGGACAGGACCGCGAGCAGTACTTC
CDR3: CASSPPGGQDREQYF

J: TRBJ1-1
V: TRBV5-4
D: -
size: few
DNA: TGTGCCAGCAGCTACCTATCGATGAACACTGAAGCTTTCTTT
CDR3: CASSYLSMNTEAFF

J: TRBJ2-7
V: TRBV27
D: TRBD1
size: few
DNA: TGTGCCAGCAGTCCCGGGACAGTGGGCTACGAGCAGTACTTC
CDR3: CASSPGTVGYEQYF

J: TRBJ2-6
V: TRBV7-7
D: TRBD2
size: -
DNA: TGTGCTAGCAGCTTAGGGACTAGCGGGAGGTTCGCTGGGGCCAGCGTCCTGACTTTC
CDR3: CASSLGTSGRFAGASVLTF

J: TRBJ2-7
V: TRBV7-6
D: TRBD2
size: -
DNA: TGTGCCAGCAGCTTAGCTAGCGGGAGTTTCTACGAGCAGTACTTC
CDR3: CASSLASGSFYEQYF

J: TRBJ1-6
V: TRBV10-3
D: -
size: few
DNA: TGCGCTACAGAAGAGCATAATTCACCCCTCCACTTT
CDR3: CATEEHNSPLHF

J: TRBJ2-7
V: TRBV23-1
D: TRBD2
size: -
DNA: TGCGCCAGCAGTCTACCCTCTTGGATAGCGGGGGCCTACGAGCAGTACTTC
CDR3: CASSLPSWIAGAYEQYF

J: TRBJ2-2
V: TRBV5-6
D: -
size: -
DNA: TGTGCCAGCAGCTTGGGGGGGCTCCTAGGGACCGGGGAGCTGTTTTTT
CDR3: CASSLGGLLGTGELFF

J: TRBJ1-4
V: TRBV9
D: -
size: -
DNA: TGTGCCAGCAGCGTAGCGGGAGGGGCTAATGAAAAACTGTTTTTT
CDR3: CASSVAGGANEKLFF

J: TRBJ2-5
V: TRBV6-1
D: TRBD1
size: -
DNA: TGTGCCAGCAGTGGTGGCAGGGGACAGGAGACCCAGTACTTC
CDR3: CASSGGRGQETQYF

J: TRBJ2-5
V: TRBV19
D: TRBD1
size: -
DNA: TGTGCCAGTAGTGCCCGACAGGGCCTAGAGACCCAGTACTTC
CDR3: CASSARQGLETQYF

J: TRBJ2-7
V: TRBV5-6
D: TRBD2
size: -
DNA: TGTGCCAGCAGCCCAAACGGACTAGCGGGCTACGAGCAGTACTTC
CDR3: CASSPNGLAGYEQYF

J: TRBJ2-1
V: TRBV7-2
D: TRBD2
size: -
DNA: TGTGCCAGCAGCTCATGGACTAGCGGGTACAGCAATGAGCAGTTCTTC
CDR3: CASSSWTSGYSNEQFF

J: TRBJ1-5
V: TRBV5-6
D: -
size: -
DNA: TGTGCCAGCAGCTTGACAGCTTATAGCAATCAGCCCCAGCATTTT
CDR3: CASSLTAYSNQPQHF

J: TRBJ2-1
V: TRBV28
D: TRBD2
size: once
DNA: TGTGCCAGCAGACCCGGACTAGCGGGAGGCAATGAGCAGTTCTTC
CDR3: CASRPGLAGGNEQFF

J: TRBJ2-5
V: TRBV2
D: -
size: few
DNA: TGTGCCAGCATCGAACGGCCCGCTAGGGGAAAAGAGACCCAGTACTTC
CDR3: CASIERPARGKETQYF

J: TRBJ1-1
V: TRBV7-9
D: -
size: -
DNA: TGTGCCAGCAGCCCAGGACGAGGGACATATCACACTGAAGCTTTCTTT
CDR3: CASSPGRGTYHTEAFF

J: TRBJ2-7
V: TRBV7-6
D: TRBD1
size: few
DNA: TGTGCCAGCAGCTCCGGACAGGGGCTCACCTACGAGCAGTACTTC
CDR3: CASSSGQGLTYEQYF

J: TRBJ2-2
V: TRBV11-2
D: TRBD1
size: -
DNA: TGTGCCAGCAGCCTGGGGACAGGGGGTAACGGGGAGCTGTTTTTT
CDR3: CASSLGTGGNGELFF

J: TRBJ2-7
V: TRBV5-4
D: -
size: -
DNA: TGTGCCAGCAGCTTGGAGCCTCCGTCCTACGAGCAGTACTTC
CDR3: CASSLEPPSYEQYF

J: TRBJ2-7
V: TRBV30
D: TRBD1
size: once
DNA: TGTGCCTGGGAAGCCGGCGGGACAGGCCATCCCGAGCAGTACTTC
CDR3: CAWEAGGTGHPEQYF

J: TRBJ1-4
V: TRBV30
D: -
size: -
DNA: TGTGCCTGGAGTGTTTTCGTCGGTGAAAAACTGTTTTTT
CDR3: CAWSVFVGEKLFF

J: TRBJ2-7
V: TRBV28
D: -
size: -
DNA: TGTGCCAGCAGTTCCCCCCCGGAGCAGTACTTC
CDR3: CASSSPPEQYF

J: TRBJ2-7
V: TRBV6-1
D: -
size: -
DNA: TGTGCCAGCAGGGCGGGACCGACCTACGAGCAGTACTTC
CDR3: CASRAGPTYEQYF

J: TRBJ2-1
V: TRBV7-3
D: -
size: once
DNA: TGTGCCAGCAGCTTAAACAGCGGCAATGAGCAGTTCTTC
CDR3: CASSLNSGNEQFF

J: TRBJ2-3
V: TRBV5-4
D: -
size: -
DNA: TGTGCCAGCAGCTTGGAAGCAGGTTCTAGCACAGATACGCAGTATTTT
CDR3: CASSLEAGSSTDTQYF

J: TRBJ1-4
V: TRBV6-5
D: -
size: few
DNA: TGTGCCAGCAGTCGACAAGAAAATGAAAAACTGTTTTTT
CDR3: CASSRQENEKLFF

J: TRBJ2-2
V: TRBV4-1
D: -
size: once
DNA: TGCGCCAGCAGCCAAAGGTCAGGGACCGGGGAGCTGTTTTTT
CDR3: CASSQRSGTGELFF

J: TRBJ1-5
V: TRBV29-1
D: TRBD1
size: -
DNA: TGCAGCGTAGCAACCGGGACAGGGGTGAATCAGCCCCAGCATTTT
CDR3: CSVATGTGVNQPQHF

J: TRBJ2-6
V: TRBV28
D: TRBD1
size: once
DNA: TGTGCCAGCAGTCCCGGGACAGGGACTGGGGCCAACGTCCTGACTTTC
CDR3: CASSPGTGTGANVLTF

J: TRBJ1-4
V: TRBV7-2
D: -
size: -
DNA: TGTGCCAGCAGCTTATCCAGGGGTCCTAATGAAAAACTGTTTTTT
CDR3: CASSLSRGPNEKLFF

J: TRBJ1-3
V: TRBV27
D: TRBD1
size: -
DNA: TGTGCCAGCAGACGGGACAGGGATTACGGAAACACCATATATTTT
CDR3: CASRRDRDYGNTIYF